The following is a TCR beta chain sequence with its context. This clonotype was seen repeatedly, ten times or more. The antigen it binds to is not known. No base quality values were provided; no much bigger clone lies one nucleotide off. Libraries were made using multiplex PCR. Sequencing used an Illumina HiSeq 4000. CDR3 regions were amplified by Arm-PCR with iRepertoire HTBI primers to construct TCR beta libraries. Before sequencing, the PCR products went through gel purification. As for the authors' bioinformatics: Gene usage analysis of CDR3 amino acid clonotypes used the approximately 56 TRBV and around 13 TRBJ segments found across samples. COPE and FqMerger were used to merge the filtered high-quality paired reads into contigs. Contigs were aligned with BLAST to IMGT TRBV, TRBD and TRBJ reference genes, and CDR3 was defined per IMGT. Any clonotype with a frequency above 0.1% was classified as a highly expanded clone. Shannon entropy served as the measure of repertoire diversity, while the Gini coefficient captured V-J evenness. Public clonotypes were defined as clonotypes shared by more than one individual. TCRdb trimmed the raw reads at Q25, called clones with MiXCR and kept productive beta chains. Each record represents a unique CDR3 protein, reported with the most common genes and DNA among its rows. The V and J calls reflect TCRdb's pipeline rather than the authors' work. In all, the sample holds over 500,000 distinct CDR3 sequences, and about 16% of those were seen once. Clones ranked in the top ten supply around 11% of the sample.

The data were obtained in a study of regulatory T cells in long-lasting Graves disease (dated by TCRdb to 2020 to 2022). Study-wide context: In the newly diagnosed Graves' disease group, patients had been taking antithyroid drugs for less than 3 months. Patients with persistent Graves' disease were compared with patients with newly diagnosed Graves' disease using TCR sequencing and RNA sequencing of peripheral blood. The study was conducted in China and was registered as a clinical trial. A total of roughly 35 samples underwent TCR sequencing: some 13 from persistent and about 20 from newly diagnosed Graves' disease patients.

What the authors observed across the whole study: Only the TCR beta chain was sequenced and analyzed. Lower TCR Shannon entropy and fewer highly expanded clones were observed in persistent Graves' disease patients than in newly diagnosed patients, which suggested clonal expansion. Peripheral blood alone was examined, since thyroid tissue, which constituted the primary lesion, could not be accessed. Persistent disease showed preferential use of TRBV28, TRBJ1-2 and TRBJ2-5, whereas newly diagnosed disease favored TRBV20-1 and TRBJ2-1. Patients with persistent disease shared more public clonotypes (around 2,700) than newly diagnosed patients did (nearly 1,000). The authors noted that the small sample size was a limitation that may lower accuracy.

The CDR3 holds 13 amino acids from the cysteine to the phenylalanine. Only the CDR3 part of the read is kept: 39 bases, read in frame from the first base. The germline V gene yields SGHVS for CDR1 and FQNEAQ for CDR2. V gives up 4 bases and J gives up 5 bases, and the segment between their germline ends measures 12 bases. The time point label, as the study defines it: newly diagnosed GD, antithyroid drugs for less than 3 months. For both TCR sequencing and RNA sequencing, RNA was extracted from PBMCs using TRIzol. The diagnosis of Graves' disease was made according to American Thyroid Association guidelines. Patients for the study were recruited at an endocrinology department in Xi'an, China. From each patient, approximately 10 milliliters of peripheral blood was collected into an EDTA anticoagulant tube. Ficoll Paque Plus density gradient separation was used to isolate PBMCs, and no additional T cell sorting was done. RNA quality was checked with an Agilent 2100 Bioanalyzer and agarose gel, and concentration with a NanoDrop 2000.

The data were also submitted as part of a second study, on T cells in Graves' hyperthyroidism and ophthalmopathy. The second investigation adds: A patient counted as having stable Graves' hyperthyroidism if no progression to ophthalmopathy occurred over 18 months of follow-up. Hyperthyroidism patients were newly diagnosed, had a disease duration of under 2 months, and were aged 18 to 65 years. Any patient with an uncontrolled infection, another autoimmune disease, pregnancy or lactation was excluded. Diagnoses were established on the basis of clinical symptoms, serum thyroxine and TRAb, thyroid ultrasound, and orbital computed tomography. The first round of RT-PCR for the TCR CDR3 was performed with the HTBI primer set and the Qiagen OneStep RT-PCR kit. Most expanded thyroid clonotypes (frequency above 0.001) were also detected in blood, suggesting blood repertoires may reflect thyroid immune responses. Ophthalmopathy was separated from stable hyperthyroidism by a 13 V-J signature model, with around 90% sensitivity and roughly 84% specificity obtained in cross-validation and 80%/75% obtained in testing. In validation, the model predicted progression to ophthalmopathy with 65% to 71% sensitivity and around 72% specificity, a median of approximately 6.5 months before onset. A discovery cohort of about a hundred patients, roughly 45 with Graves' ophthalmopathy and over 55 with stable Graves' hyperthyroidism, was used to find distinguishing TCR V-J signatures. An independent validation cohort of some 18 hyperthyroidism patients and some 15 patients who later progressed to ophthalmopathy tested prospective prediction of ophthalmopathy. The 90 or so discovery patients were randomly split 7:3 into training and test sets. In roughly six Graves' hyperthyroidism patients, the study also compared T-cell repertoires from thyroid tissue with T-cell repertoires from blood. After sampling, hyperthyroidism patients received methimazole starting at 30 mg daily, and ophthalmopathy patients received high-dose intravenous methylprednisolone. The libraries were constructed in a second round of multiplex PCR and then size-selected and purified. The libraries were sequenced on an Illumina HiSeq2000 using paired-end 100 bp reads. SOAPnuke was used to process the raw data, removing reads that contained adapters or uncalled bases, had a mean Phred below 15, or lacked an exact match to the constant primer or identifier. COPE v1.2.5 was used to merge the high-quality paired reads, and each unique nucleotide sequence was defined as a clonotype. MiTCR v1.1 was used to align the clonotypes against IMGT TRBV, TRBD and TRBJ reference segments. Analysis was restricted to V-J combinations with a frequency above 0.0001, which covered roughly 99% of repertoires. A TCS score was defined as the ratio of F50 (clonal expansion) to E x V (chaos), with BLOSUM62-based TCRdist applied between CDR3 peptides within each V-J. Welch's t-statistics and random forest reduced roughly 540 V-J features to 13, which were used in a naive Bayes classifier (R e1071). Sample size was not statistically predetermined, and investigators were not blinded to group allocation. According to the paper, TCR Vbeta CDR3 sequencing was carried out on approximately 140 peripheral blood samples, which came from approximately 41 ophthalmopathy, 75 to 80 hyperthyroidism and 17 progressor patients.

This sequence originates from a man aged 18 to 30 with Graves disease. Donor details come from another sample of the same person, matched by shared clones. This receptor chain uses TRBV7-8 and TRBJ2-7, with no confident D gene call. Sequencing was performed on peripheral blood mononuclear cells (PBMCs), taken at new diagnosis, from a patient treated with antithyroid drugs. The encoded CDR3 is CASSSGNENEQYF. The nucleotide sequence reads TGTGCCAGCAGCTCCGGAAACGAGAACGAGCAGTACTTC.